These 17 T cell receptor beta chains came from one sample sequenced in a study of blood T cell repertoires in COVID-19. The repertoire was sequenced with immunoSEQ multiplex PCR; TCRdb's copy has only in-frame clones and lacks some. In the table there are approximately 330,000 clones, roughly 86% of which are singletons. The sample was peripheral blood. These receptors all stem from a young man with COVID-19, enrolled during active disease.

The chain couples TRBV9 to TRBJ2-1, with 8 positions matching TRBD2. Germline trimming cut 3 bases from V and 4 bases from J; bases unmatched to any gene: 9. CDR3 length: 16 amino acids. Germline V gene data show CDR1 as SGDLS and CDR2 as YYNGEE. CDR3 loop: CASSGRGGGRYNEQFF. Here the CDR3 DNA reads TGTGCCAGCAGCGGACGTGGCGGGGGGCGTTACAATGAGCAGTTCTTC.

The gene calls are TRBV10-3 and TRBJ2-2; D might be TRBD1 (6 bases). The CDR3 spans 14 residues. The V gene's germline CDR1 is ENHRY and CDR2 SYGVKD. V gave up 2 bases and J gave up 5 bases, with 9 bases separating them. CDR3 nucleotides: TGTGCCATCAGTGAGCAGGGGCTAACCGGGGAGCTGTTTTTT. Its translation: CAISEQGLTGELFF.

The CDR3: CASSDFGYGYTF. CDR3 DNA sequence: TGTGCCAGTAGTGACTTCGGCTATGGCTACACCTTC. This chain joins TRBV19 and TRBJ1-2; D is uncertain. Trimming left V 5 bases short and J 4 bases short, with 8 bases between. Germline CDR1 reads LNHDA; CDR2 reads SQIVND (reference sequence). The CDR3 contains 12 residues.

The V and J genes are TRBV2 and TRBJ1-1, with D unclear. This CDR3 region has 15 residues. The germline V gene encodes CDR1 SNHLY and CDR2 FYNNEI. Trimming took off 5 bases at V and 0 bases at J, with 13 bases between the two ends. CDR3 in amino acids: CASSSDPYMNTEAFF. Written as DNA, the CDR3 is TGTGCCAGCAGTTCTGATCCATACATGAACACTGAAGCTTTCTTT.

This chain connects TRBV4-2 to TRBJ2-2; TRBD1 matches at 7 bases. Germline V gives CDR1 LGHNA, CDR2 YNFKEQ. The CDR3 is 16 amino acids. V was pared by 3 bases and J by 4 bases, with 8 bases of the junction left unmatched. This CDR3 is CASSQLQGSTTGELFF. The CDR3 bases are TGTGCCAGCAGCCAGCTACAGGGGTCTACCACCGGGGAGCTGTTTTTT.

The rearrangement uses TRBV27 and TRBJ1-3; the D is unclear. The V and J ends lost 5 bases and 2 bases respectively, with 10 bases between them. Per germline, CDR1 MNHEY and CDR2 SMNVEV (reference sequence). The CDR3 spans 14 residues. In DNA, the CDR3 is TGTGCCAGCAGTCTTAACAGAGCTGGAAACACCATATATTTT. Its protein is CASSLNRAGNTIYF.

The J gene is TRBJ2-5, the V gene TRBV7-2; 7 bases fit TRBD1. Per germline, CDR1 SGHTA and CDR2 FQGNSA. The CDR3 extends over 17 amino acids. Unmatched junction bases numbered 11, after V lost 2 bases and J lost 2 bases. The CDR3 here is CASSLSLGQVLQETQYF. CDR3 sequence (DNA): TGTGCCAGCAGCTTATCGCTTGGACAGGTCCTTCAAGAGACCCAGTACTTC.

V is TRBV28 and J is TRBJ1-5; 9 bases agree with TRBD1. CDR3 length equals 15 residues. The J segment lost 7 bases and the V segment lost 4 bases, leaving 8 bases of the junction unmatched. CDR1 and CDR2 (germline): MDHEN, SYDVKM. The CDR3 nucleotides are TGTGCCAGCAGTTCCGGGACAGGGCTCGAGCAGCCCCAGCATTTT. As protein: CASSSGTGLEQPQHF.

The V gene is TRBV19, the J gene TRBJ1-1; D call uncertain. Between the trimmed V and J ends, which lost 7 bases and 1 base, there was a span of 10 bases. CDR3 length: 13 residues. Per germline, CDR1 LNHDA and CDR2 SQIVND (reference sequence). The CDR3 sequence: CASKVSGNTEAFF. The CDR3, as DNA: TGTGCCAGTAAAGTCAGCGGGAACACTGAAGCTTTCTTT. Using reference TRBV19 and TRBJ1-1 for the parts outside the CDR3, the full variable domain is DGGITQSPKYLFRKEGQNVTLSCEQNLNHDAMYWYRQDPGQGLRLIYYSQIVNDFQKGDIAEGYSVSREKKESFPLTVTSAQKNPTAFYLCASKVSGNTEAFFGQGTRLTVV.

The genes are TRBV6-1 and TRBJ1-2; D is perhaps TRBD1 (6 bases). Per the germline V gene, CDR1 is MNHNS and CDR2 is SASEGT. Trimming pared 2 bases from V and 5 bases from J, leaving 15 bases between. The CDR3 length is 15 residues. For the CDR3, the DNA is TGTGCCAGCAGTGAAAGATCGGGGGGCAGTTATGGCTACACCTTC. Amino acid sequence: CASSERSGGSYGYTF.

The chain joins TRBV28 to TRBJ2-1, with TRBD2 identical over 14 bases. This CDR3 has 16 amino acids. J lost 7 bases, V lost 1 base, and 3 bases had no gene match. Germline values: CDR1 MDHEN, CDR2 SYDVKM. The CDR3 sequence is CASSLSGTSGRNEQFF. CDR3 DNA sequence: TGTGCCAGCAGTTTATCTGGGACTAGCGGGAGAAATGAGCAGTTCTTC.

This chain uses TRBV27 with TRBJ1-1; the D gene is possibly TRBD1 (5 bases). This CDR3 contains 16 residues. Germline values: CDR1 MNHEY, CDR2 SMNVEV (reference sequence). Trimming removed 2 bases from V and 0 bases from J, with 13 bases in between. The CDR3 protein is CASSLSRVGMNTEAFF. The CDR3 nucleotides read TGTGCCAGCAGTTTAAGCAGGGTGGGGATGAACACTGAAGCTTTCTTT.

V gene TRBV7-9 combines with J gene TRBJ2-5, with 10 bases matching TRBD2. Trimming cost V 3 bases and J 7 bases; bases outside gene matches: 11. The germline V gene has CDR1 SEHNR and CDR2 FQNEAQ (reference sequence). The CDR3 totals 16 residues. The CDR3 sequence is CASSLSGTSDAWTQYF. As DNA, the CDR3 is TGTGCCAGCAGCTTGTCCGGGACTAGCGACGCTTGGACCCAGTACTTC.

The rearrangement links TRBV5-6 to TRBJ1-2; 7 bases fit TRBD1. This CDR3 comprises 14 residues. The V segment lost 4 bases and the J segment 4 bases; nucleotides outside the gene matches: 7. CDR1 is SGHDT, CDR2 YYEEEE, per germline. CDR3 nucleotides: TGTGCCAGCAGCCCTTCGACAGGGTTCTATGGCTACACCTTC. As protein: CASSPSTGFYGYTF. Full variable domain (missing parts from reference TRBV5-6 and TRBJ1-2): DAGVTQSPTHLIKTRGQQVTLRCSPKSGHDTVSWYQQALGQGPQFIFQYYEEEERQRGNFPDRFSGHQFPNYSSELNVNALLLGDSALYLCASSPSTGFYGYTFGSGTRLTVV.

The chain employs TRBV27 and TRBJ2-1; 12 bases fit TRBD2. The CDR3 contains 14 residues. From germline, CDR1 is MNHEY and CDR2 SMNVEV (reference sequence). J lost 8 bases, V lost 7 bases, and 6 bases had no gene match. In DNA, the CDR3 is TGTGCCAGCACCACAGGACTAGCGGGACATGAGCAGTTCTTC. Amino acids: CASTTGLAGHEQFF.

V usage is TRBV3-1 (or the pseudogene TRBV3-2) and J usage is TRBJ2-7, with 8 positions matching TRBD2. After removal of 4 bases from V and 0 bases from J, the junction contained 8 bases not matched to a gene. The germline V gene has CDR1 LGHDT and CDR2 YNNKEL (reference sequence). CDR3 size: 16 residues. The CDR3 DNA is TGTGCCAGCAGCCCATGGGACGGGAGGGCCTCCTACGAGCAGTACTTC. This codes for CASSPWDGRASYEQYF.

This sequence joins TRBV11-2 and TRBJ2-5; 7 nucleotides match TRBD2. The V segment lost 1 base and the J segment 1 base; nucleotides outside the gene matches: 3. The CDR3 sequence is 15 residues long. Germline V CDR1 and CDR2: SGHAT, FQNNGV. CDR3 amino acids: CASSLGASGQETQYF. In nucleotides, the CDR3 is TGTGCCAGCAGCTTAGGAGCTAGCGGCCAAGAGACCCAGTACTTC.